The subject of this entry is one T cell receptor beta chain. Its antigen is not identified. These data belong to a study of graft-versus-host responses after intestinal transplantation. Overall study context: Transplants were multivisceral, liver-intestinal, or isolated intestinal. Recipients uniformly received anti-thymocyte globulin induction, followed by tacrolimus and steroids for around 3 years.

Notes on the study in general: Recipient marrow held GvH clones, some first seen in ileum or blood. Within the allografts of patients who had graft-donor T cell macrochimerism, graft-versus-host to host-versus-graft clonal ratios were high.

Specified time point: postoperative day 105 after intestinal transplantation (dayNNNN = postoperative day). Here immunoSEQ multiplex PCR was the method, and the copy in TCRdb shows in-frame clones only, minus some. The sample carries about 12,000 clones, about nine tenths recorded once. This CDR3 is 13 amino acids long. Trimming pared 0 bases from V and 2 bases from J, leaving 5 bases between. The germline V gene has CDR1 MNHEY and CDR2 SMNVEV (reference sequence). This receptor was taken from a human patient who received an intestinal transplant, so some T cells may come from the graft donor. The specimen comprised PBMCs, sampled 105 days after intestinal transplantation. This rearrangement joins TRBV27 to TRBJ2-7; no clear D. CDR3 DNA sequence: TGTGCCAGCAGTTTATCTCCGACCTACGAGCAGTACTTC. It codes for CASSLSPTYEQYF.